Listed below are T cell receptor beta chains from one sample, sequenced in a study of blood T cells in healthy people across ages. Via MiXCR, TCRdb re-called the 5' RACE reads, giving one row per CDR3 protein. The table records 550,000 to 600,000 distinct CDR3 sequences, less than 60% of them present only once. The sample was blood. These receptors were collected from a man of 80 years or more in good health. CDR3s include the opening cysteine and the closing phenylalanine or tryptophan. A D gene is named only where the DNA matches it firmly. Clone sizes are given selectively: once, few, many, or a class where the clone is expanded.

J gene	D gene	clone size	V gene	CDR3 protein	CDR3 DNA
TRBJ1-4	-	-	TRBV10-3	CAIRGSPNEKLFF	TGTGCCATCCGAGGAAGTCCTAATGAAAAACTGTTTTTT
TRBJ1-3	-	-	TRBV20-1	CSAPDTSSGNTIYF	TGCAGTGCCCCCGACACCTCCTCTGGAAACACCATATATTTT
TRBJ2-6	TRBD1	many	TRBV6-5	CASSYGTGVGSGANVLTF	TGTGCCAGCAGTTACGGGACAGGGGTGGGCTCTGGGGCCAACGTCCTGACTTTC
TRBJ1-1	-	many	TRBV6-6	CASSYSEAGTEAFF	TGTGCCAGCAGTTACTCAGAAGCGGGCACTGAAGCTTTCTTT
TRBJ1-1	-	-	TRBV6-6	CASRGARVGTVNTEAFF	TGTGCCAGCAGAGGGGCCCGGGTTGGGACTGTGAACACTGAAGCTTTCTTT
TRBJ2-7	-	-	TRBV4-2	CASSQDAAAYEQYF	TGTGCCAGCAGCCAAGATGCGGCAGCCTACGAGCAGTACTTC
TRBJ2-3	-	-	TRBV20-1	CSARTEVGTDTQYF	TGCAGTGCTCGGACGGAAGTTGGCACAGATACGCAGTATTTT
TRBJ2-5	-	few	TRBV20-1	CSAKGSIHQETQYF	TGCAGTGCTAAGGGGTCAATCCACCAAGAGACCCAGTACTTC
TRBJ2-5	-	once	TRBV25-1	CASSEELAETQYF	TGTGCCAGCAGTGAAGAGTTAGCCGAGACCCAGTACTTC
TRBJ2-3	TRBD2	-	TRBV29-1	CSVVGGGRATDTQYF	TGCAGCGTTGTTGGCGGCGGGAGGGCCACAGATACGCAGTATTTT
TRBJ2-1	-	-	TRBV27	CASSKQRIISNEQFF	TGTGCCAGCAGTAAACAGAGGATCATCTCCAATGAGCAGTTCTTC
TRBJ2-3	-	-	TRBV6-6	CASSYISGGTSTDTQYF	TGTGCCAGCAGTTACATATCAGGGGGGACTAGCACAGATACGCAGTATTTT
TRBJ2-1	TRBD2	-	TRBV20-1	CSAASGRAPEQFF	TGCAGTGCTGCTAGCGGGAGGGCCCCAGAGCAGTTCTTC
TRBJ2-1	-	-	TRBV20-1	CSANVYNEQFF	TGCAGTGCTAACGTTTACAATGAGCAGTTCTTC
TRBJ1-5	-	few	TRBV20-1	CSAARGASNQPQHF	TGCAGTGCTGCACGAGGGGCAAGCAATCAGCCCCAGCATTTT
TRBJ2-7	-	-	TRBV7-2	CASSLETYIYEQYF	TGTGCCAGCAGCTTAGAAACGTATATCTACGAGCAGTACTTC
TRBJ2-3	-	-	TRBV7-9	CASSLAFGGVADTQYF	TGTGCCAGCAGCTTAGCTTTCGGAGGGGTTGCAGATACGCAGTATTTT
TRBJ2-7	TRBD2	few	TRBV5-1	CASSSEPVAGGSSYEQYF	TGCGCCAGCAGCTCCGAACCAGTAGCGGGGGGGAGCTCCTACGAGCAGTACTTC